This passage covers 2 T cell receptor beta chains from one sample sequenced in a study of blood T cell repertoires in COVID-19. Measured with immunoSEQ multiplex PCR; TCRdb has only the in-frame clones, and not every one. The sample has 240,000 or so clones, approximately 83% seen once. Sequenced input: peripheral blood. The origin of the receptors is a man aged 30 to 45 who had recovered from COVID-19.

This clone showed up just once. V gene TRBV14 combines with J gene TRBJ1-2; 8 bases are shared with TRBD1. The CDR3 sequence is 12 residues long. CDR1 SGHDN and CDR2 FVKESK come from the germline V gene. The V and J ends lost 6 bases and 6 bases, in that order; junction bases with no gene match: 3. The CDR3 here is CASSPGGHGYTF. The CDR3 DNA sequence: TGTGCCAGCAGTCCAGGGGGCCATGGCTACACCTTC.

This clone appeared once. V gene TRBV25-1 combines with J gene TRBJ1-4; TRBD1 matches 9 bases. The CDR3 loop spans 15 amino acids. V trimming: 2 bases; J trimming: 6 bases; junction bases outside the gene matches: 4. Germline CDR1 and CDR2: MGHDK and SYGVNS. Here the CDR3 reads CASSEIQGAHEKLFF. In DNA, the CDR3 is TGTGCCAGCAGTGAAATACAGGGGGCGCATGAAAAACTGTTTTTT.